This TCR beta chain was sequenced for a study of T-cell memory formation after mild COVID-19. As for the study in general: For the most part, TCR clusters were specific to one donor. The study, taken as a whole, reports: Clones that shrank (day 15 to 85) were balanced CD4/CD8, whereas later expanders leaned CD4+. Some SARS-CoV-2-responding clones were already detected in memory before infection.

In TCRdb, the 5' RACE reads were re-called with MiXCR into one record per CDR3 protein. This table holds some 62,000 distinct CDR3 sequences, less than 9.5% found once. Turning to this clonotype: Its specificity is unknown.

The CDR3 spans 15 residues. With 4 bases clipped from V and 6 bases from J, the junction kept 11 bases outside the gene matches. CDR1 SGHTA and CDR2 FQGTGA come from the germline V gene. The genes are TRBV7-3 and TRBJ2-7; 8 nucleotides line up with TRBD1. Sequencing was performed on PBMCs or a T cell subset sorted from them (not recorded which). This TCR was sampled from a young man who had mild COVID-19 (a few samples of this study predate the infection). Cell type and time point are not known. The DNA for the CDR3 is TGTGCCAGCAGCTCCCAGCCCGGGACAGGTGCCGAGCAGTACTTC. Its protein is CASSSQPGTGAEQYF. Complete variable domain (other parts from reference TRBV7-3 and TRBJ2-7): GAGVSQTPSNKVTEKGKYVELRCDPISGHTALYWYRQSLGQGPEFLIYFQGTGAADDSGLPNDRFFAVRPEGSVSTLKIQRTERGDSAVYLCASSSQPGTGAEQYFGPGTRLTVT.